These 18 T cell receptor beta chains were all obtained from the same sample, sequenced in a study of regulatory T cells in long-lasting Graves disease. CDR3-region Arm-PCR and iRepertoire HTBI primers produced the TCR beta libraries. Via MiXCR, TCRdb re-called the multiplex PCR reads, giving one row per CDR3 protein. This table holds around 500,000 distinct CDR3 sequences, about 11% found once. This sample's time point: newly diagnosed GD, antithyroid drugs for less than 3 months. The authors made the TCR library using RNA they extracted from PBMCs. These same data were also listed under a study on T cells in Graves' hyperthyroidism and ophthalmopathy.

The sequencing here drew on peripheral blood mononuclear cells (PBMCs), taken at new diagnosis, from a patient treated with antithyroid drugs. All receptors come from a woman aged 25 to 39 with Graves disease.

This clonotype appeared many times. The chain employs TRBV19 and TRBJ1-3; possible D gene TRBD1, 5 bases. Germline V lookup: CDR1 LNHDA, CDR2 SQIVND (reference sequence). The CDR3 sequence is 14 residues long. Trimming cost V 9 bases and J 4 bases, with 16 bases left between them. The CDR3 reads CASLRGIGGNTIYF. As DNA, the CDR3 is TGTGCCAGCCTCCGGGGCATCGGGGGAAACACCATATATTTT. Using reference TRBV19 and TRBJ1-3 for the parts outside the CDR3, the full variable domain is DGGITQSPKYLFRKEGQNVTLSCEQNLNHDAMYWYRQDPGQGLRLIYYSQIVNDFQKGDIAEGYSVSREKKESFPLTVTSAQKNPTAFYLCASLRGIGGNTIYFGEGSWLTVV.

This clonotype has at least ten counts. The CDR3 spells CSARDSSVPHSSYNSPLHF. DNA for the CDR3: TGCAGTGCTAGAGATTCGTCGGTACCCCACAGCTCCTATAATTCACCCCTCCACTTT. J is TRBJ1-6 and V is TRBV20-1; D remains ambiguous. V was cut by 0 bases and J by 0 bases, with 18 bases left in between. This CDR3 has 19 residues. CDR1 is DFQATT and CDR2 is SNEGSKA in the germline V gene (reference sequence).

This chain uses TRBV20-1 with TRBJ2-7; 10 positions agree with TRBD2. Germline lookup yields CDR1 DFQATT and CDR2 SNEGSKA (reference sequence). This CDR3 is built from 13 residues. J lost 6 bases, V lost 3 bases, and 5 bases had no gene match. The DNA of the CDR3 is TGCAGTGCTAGCCCAGCGGGAGGGCCCGAGCAGTACTTC. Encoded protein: CSASPAGGPEQYF.

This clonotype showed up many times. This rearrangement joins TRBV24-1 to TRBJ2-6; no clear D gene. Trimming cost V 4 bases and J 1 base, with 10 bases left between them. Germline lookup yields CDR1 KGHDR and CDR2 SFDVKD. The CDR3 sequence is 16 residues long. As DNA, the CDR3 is TGTGCCACCAGTGACCGTAGCCGATCTGGGGCCAACGTCCTGACTTTC. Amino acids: CATSDRSRSGANVLTF.

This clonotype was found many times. The CDR3 DNA is TGTGCCAGCAGCCGTCGAGGAGAAAAACTGTTTTTT. Amino acids: CASSRRGEKLFF. The chain uses TRBV28 and TRBJ1-4; no clear D gene. This CDR3 comprises 12 residues. V was cut by 6 bases and J by 8 bases, with 10 bases left in between. Germline V gene data show CDR1 as MDHEN and CDR2 as SYDVKM.

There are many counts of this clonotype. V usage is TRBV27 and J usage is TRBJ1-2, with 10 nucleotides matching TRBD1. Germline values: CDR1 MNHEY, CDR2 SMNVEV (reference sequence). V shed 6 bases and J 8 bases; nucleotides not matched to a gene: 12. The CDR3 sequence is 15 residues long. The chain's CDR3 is CASRRTTGTGVGYTF. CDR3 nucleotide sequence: TGTGCCAGCAGGCGGACGACCGGGACAGGGGTCGGCTACACCTTC.

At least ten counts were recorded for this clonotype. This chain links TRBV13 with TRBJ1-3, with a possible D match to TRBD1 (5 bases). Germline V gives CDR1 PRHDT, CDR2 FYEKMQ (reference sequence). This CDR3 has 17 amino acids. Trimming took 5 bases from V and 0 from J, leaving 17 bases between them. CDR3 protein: CASSPRDPTASGNTIYF. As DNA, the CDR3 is TGTGCCAGCAGCCCCCGGGACCCAACGGCCTCTGGAAACACCATATATTTT.

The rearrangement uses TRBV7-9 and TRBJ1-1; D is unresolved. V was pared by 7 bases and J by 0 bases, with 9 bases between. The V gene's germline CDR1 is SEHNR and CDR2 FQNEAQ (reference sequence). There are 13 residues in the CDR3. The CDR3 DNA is TGTGCCAGCACACAGAGATTGAACACTGAAGCTTTCTTT. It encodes CASTQRLNTEAFF. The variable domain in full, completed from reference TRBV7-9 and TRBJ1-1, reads DTGVSQNPRHKITKRGQNVTFRCDPISEHNRLYWYRQTLGQGPEFLTYFQNEAQLEKSRLLSDRFSAERPKGSFSTLEIQRTEQGDSAMYLCASTQRLNTEAFFGQGTRLTVV.

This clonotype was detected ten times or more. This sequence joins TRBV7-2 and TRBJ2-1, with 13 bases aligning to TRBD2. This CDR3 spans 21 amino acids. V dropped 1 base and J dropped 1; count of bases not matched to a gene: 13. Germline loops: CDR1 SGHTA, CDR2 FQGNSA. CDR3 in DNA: TGTGCCAGCAGCTTAGAATTCGGGAGACTAGCGGGAGGAGGATCCTACAATGAGCAGTTCTTC. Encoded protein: CASSLEFGRLAGGGSYNEQFF.

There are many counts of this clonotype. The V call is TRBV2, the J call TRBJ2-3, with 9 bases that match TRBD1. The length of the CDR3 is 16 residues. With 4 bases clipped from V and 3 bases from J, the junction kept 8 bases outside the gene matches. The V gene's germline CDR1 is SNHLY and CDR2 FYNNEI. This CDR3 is CASSVLGTGRTDTQYF. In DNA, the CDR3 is TGTGCCAGCAGTGTCCTCGGGACAGGGAGAACAGATACGCAGTATTTT.

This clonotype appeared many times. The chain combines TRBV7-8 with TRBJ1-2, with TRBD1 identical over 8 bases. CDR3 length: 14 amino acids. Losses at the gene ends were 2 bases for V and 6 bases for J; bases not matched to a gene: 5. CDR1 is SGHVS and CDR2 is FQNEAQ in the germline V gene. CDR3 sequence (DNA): TGTGCCAGCAGCTTACGAACAGGGGGAAATGGCTACACCTTC. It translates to CASSLRTGGNGYTF.

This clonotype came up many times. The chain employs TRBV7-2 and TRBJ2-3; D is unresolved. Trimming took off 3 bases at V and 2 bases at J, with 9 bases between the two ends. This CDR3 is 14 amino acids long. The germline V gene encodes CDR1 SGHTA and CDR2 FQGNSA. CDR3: CASSFDTNTDTQYF. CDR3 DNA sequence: TGTGCCAGCAGCTTCGATACAAACACAGATACGCAGTATTTT. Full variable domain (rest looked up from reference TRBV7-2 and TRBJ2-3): GAGVSQSPSNKVTEKGKDVELRCDPISGHTALYWYRQSLGQGLEFLIYFQGNSAPDKSGLPSDRFSAERTGGSVSTLTIQRTQQEDSAVYLCASSFDTNTDTQYFGPGTRLTVL.

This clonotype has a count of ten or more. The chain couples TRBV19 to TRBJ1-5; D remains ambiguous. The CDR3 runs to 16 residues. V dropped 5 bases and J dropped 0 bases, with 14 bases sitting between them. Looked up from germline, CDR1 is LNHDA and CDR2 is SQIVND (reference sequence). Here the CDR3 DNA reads TGTGCCAGTAGTGTCACAGATGCCTATAGCAATCAGCCCCAGCATTTT. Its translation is CASSVTDAYSNQPQHF.

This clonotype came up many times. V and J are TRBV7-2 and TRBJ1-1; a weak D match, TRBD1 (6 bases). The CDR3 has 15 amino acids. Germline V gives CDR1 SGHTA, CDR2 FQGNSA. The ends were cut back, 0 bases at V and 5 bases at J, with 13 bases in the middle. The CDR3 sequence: CASSLAPQGGTEAFF. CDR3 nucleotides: TGTGCCAGCAGCTTAGCCCCACAGGGTGGGACTGAAGCTTTCTTT.

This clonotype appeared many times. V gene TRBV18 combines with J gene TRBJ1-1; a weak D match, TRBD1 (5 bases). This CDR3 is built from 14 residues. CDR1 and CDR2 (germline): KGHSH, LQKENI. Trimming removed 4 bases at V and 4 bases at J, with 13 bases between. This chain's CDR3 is CASSQGVRGTEAFF. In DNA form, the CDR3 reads TGTGCCAGCTCACAGGGTGTGAGGGGCACTGAAGCTTTCTTT.

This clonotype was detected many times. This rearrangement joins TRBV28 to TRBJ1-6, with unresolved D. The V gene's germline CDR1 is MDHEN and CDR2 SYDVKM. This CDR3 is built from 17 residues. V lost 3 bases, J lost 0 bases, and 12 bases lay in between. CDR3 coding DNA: TGTGCCAGCAGTTTGCTCCCCGCTAGCTCCTATAATTCACCCCTCCACTTT. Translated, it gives CASSLLPASSYNSPLHF.

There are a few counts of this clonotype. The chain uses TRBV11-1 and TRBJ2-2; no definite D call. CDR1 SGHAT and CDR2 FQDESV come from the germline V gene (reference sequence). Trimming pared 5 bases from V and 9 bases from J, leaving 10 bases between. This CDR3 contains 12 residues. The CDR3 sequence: CASSARARELFF. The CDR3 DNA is TGTGCCAGCAGCGCACGAGCAAGGGAGCTGTTTTTT.

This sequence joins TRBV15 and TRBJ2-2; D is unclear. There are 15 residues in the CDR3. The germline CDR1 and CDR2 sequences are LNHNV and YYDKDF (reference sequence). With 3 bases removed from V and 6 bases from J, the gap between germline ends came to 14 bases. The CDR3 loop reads CATSSPSGWAGELFF. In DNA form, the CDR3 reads TGTGCCACCAGCAGTCCCTCCGGGTGGGCCGGGGAGCTGTTTTTT.